Listed below are T cell receptor beta chains from one sample, sequenced in a study of blood T cell repertoires in COVID-19. Here immunoSEQ multiplex PCR was the method, and the copy in TCRdb shows in-frame clones only, minus some. The sample includes tens of thousands of clones, 70% to 80% seen only once; the top ten take around 5.8%. The sample consisted of peripheral blood. The receptors originated from a man aged 50 to 59 with active or convalescent COVID-19. CDR3s include the opening cysteine and the closing phenylalanine or tryptophan. A D gene is named only where the DNA matches it firmly. Clone size is not always given. Where it is, it says once, few, many or a class for expanded clones.

j_call clone_size v_call cdr3_length d_call cdr3_nt cdr3_aa
TRBJ1-1 . TRBV12-3/TRBV12-4 13 TRBD1 TGTGCCAGCAGGCCTTCAGCGGGACAGGGGACCTTCTTT CASRPSAGQGTFF
TRBJ2-3 . TRBV15 16 TRBD2 TGTGCCACCCAGGCGGCGGGGGGCCCACGGGCAGATACGCAGTATTTT CATQAAGGPRADTQYF
TRBJ2-5 . TRBV7-8 15 . TGTGCCAGCAGCTTTCCTGGAGGAGGCCAAGAGACCCAGTACTTC CASSFPGGGQETQYF
TRBJ2-2 . TRBV7-2 19 . TGTGCCAGCAGCTTAGTCTTTTGGGGGGACAGCATTAACACCGGGGAGCTGTTTTTT CASSLVFWGDSINTGELFF
TRBJ1-1 many TRBV9 13 . TGTGCCAGCAGCGTAGGGCAGGTGTCTGAAGCTTTCTTT CASSVGQVSEAFF
TRBJ2-3 . TRBV10-3 15 . TGTGCCATCAGTGAGCCGGAGGCTAGAACAGATACGCAGTATTTT CAISEPEARTDTQYF
TRBJ1-1 . TRBV6-5 11 . TGTGCCAGCAGCCGGAGGACTGAAGCTTTCTTT CASSRRTEAFF
TRBJ2-1 . TRBV3-1/TRBV3-2 16 TRBD2 TGTGCCAGCAGCCAAGAAAGGGCTAGCGGGGGGAATGAGCAGTTCTTC CASSQERASGGNEQFF
TRBJ1-1 few TRBV5-1 14 TRBD1 TGCGCCAGCAGCCGGCAGGGGGGAGGCACTGAAGCTTTCTTT CASSRQGGGTEAFF
TRBJ2-3 . TRBV7-2 16 TRBD2 TGTGCCAGCAGCTTACATAGCGGGGTCAACACAGATACGCAGTATTTT CASSLHSGVNTDTQYF
TRBJ1-1 . TRBV12-3/TRBV12-4 12 . TGTGCTCACGTAAACATGAACACTGAAGCTTTCTTT CAHVNMNTEAFF
TRBJ1-1 . TRBV27 14 . TGTGCCAGCAGTTTATACAGACGGAACACTGAAGCTTTCTTT CASSLYRRNTEAFF
TRBJ2-7 . TRBV19 14 TRBD2 TGTGCCAGTAGTAGGGGACTAGCGGGCGGTGAGCAGTACTTC CASSRGLAGGEQYF
TRBJ2-2 . TRBV19 15 TRBD2 TGTGCCAGTAGTATCCCCCCCGGGAGGAGCGGGGAGCTGTTTTTT CASSIPPGRSGELFF
TRBJ1-2 . TRBV7-8 16 . TGTGCCAGCAGCTTAGCCAGGGACTCCTATGTAGATGGCTACACCTTC CASSLARDSYVDGYTF
TRBJ2-2 . TRBV6-5 15 TRBD2 TGTGCCAGCAGTAGGGACTACATGAACACCGGGGAGCTGTTTTTT CASSRDYMNTGELFF
TRBJ1-1 few TRBV3-1/TRBV3-2 15 TRBD1 TGTGCCAGCAGCCTGACAGGGGGCCCGAACACTGAAGCTTTCTTT CASSLTGGPNTEAFF
TRBJ2-1 . TRBV2 14 TRBD1 TGTGCCAGCAGTGTGGGGACAGCCTACAATGAGCAGTTCTTC CASSVGTAYNEQFF
TRBJ1-1 few TRBV12-5 13 TRBD1 TGTGCTAGTGCCTTGACAGGGGATACTGAAGCTTTCTTT CASALTGDTEAFF
TRBJ1-1 . TRBV3-1/TRBV3-2 13 . TGTGCCAGCAGCCAAGTTGGGGGGACTGAAGCTTTCTTT CASSQVGGTEAFF
TRBJ2-3 few TRBV7-2 16 . TGTGCCAGCAGCTTATGGCTGACGGGGAGCACAGATACGCAGTATTTT CASSLWLTGSTDTQYF
TRBJ2-3 . TRBV7-2 14 TRBD1 TGTGCCAGCAGTTTTCAACAGGGGACAGATACGCAGTATTTT CASSFQQGTDTQYF
TRBJ2-6 few TRBV10-2 17 TRBD1 TGCGCCAGCAGTGCGTGGACAGGGGGCACTGGGGCCAACGTCCTGACTTTC CASSAWTGGTGANVLTF
TRBJ1-2 . TRBV5-5 15 . TGTGCCAGCAGGGTACAGGGCCTAACTAACTATGGCTACACCTTC CASRVQGLTNYGYTF
TRBJ1-2 . TRBV3-1/TRBV3-2 15 . TGTGCCAGCAGCCGTCGAGGATCCACTAACTATGGCTACACCTTC CASSRRGSTNYGYTF
TRBJ2-5 . TRBV20-1 14 . TGCAGTGCTAGTGAAGCGGGCCTCCGAGAGACCCAGTACTTC CSASEAGLRETQYF
TRBJ1-2 many TRBV7-6 16 . TGTGCCAGCAGCCCCACCCAACAGACCTCTAACTATGGCTACACCTTC CASSPTQQTSNYGYTF
TRBJ1-1 . TRBV7-2 13 TRBD1 TGTGCCAGCAGCTCCCAGGGGGCAGGTGAAGCTTTCTTT CASSSQGAGEAFF
TRBJ1-1 . TRBV19 14 TRBD1 TGTGCCAGTAGAGCGACAGGGGGCGGCACTGAAGCTTTCTTT CASRATGGGTEAFF
TRBJ2-7 few TRBV19 15 TRBD1 TGTGCCAGTAGTATACGTCACAGGGGGATCTACGAGCAGTACTTC CASSIRHRGIYEQYF
TRBJ2-3 . TRBV4-2 17 TRBD2 TGTGCCAGCAGCCGATCTCCAGCGGGGGGTAGCACAGATACGCAGTATTTT CASSRSPAGGSTDTQYF
TRBJ2-2 . TRBV11-3 14 . TGTGCCAGCAGCTTAGTAGCGGACACCGGGGAGCTGTTTTTT CASSLVADTGELFF
TRBJ2-3 . TRBV9 16 . TGTGCCAGCAGCGTAATGTCACAGGCCCGCACAGATACGCAGTATTTT CASSVMSQARTDTQYF
TRBJ1-2 . TRBV7-3 15 . TGTGCCAGCAGCCCGTCCCGGGACACGCTCTATGGCTACACCTTC CASSPSRDTLYGYTF
TRBJ2-6 . TRBV7-2 16 . TGTGCCAGCAGCTTATCCGTCCGCTCTGGGGCCAACGTCCTGACTTTC CASSLSVRSGANVLTF
TRBJ2-3 . TRBV10-2 16 TRBD2 TGCGCCAGCAGGGACCCGGGACTACCTGATAAAGATACGCAGTATTTT CASRDPGLPDKDTQYF
TRBJ2-1 . TRBV7-2 14 TRBD2 TGTGCCAGCAGACCCGGGACTAGCTGGGGTGAGCAGTTCTTC CASRPGTSWGEQFF
TRBJ2-2 few TRBV9 16 TRBD1 TGTGCCAGCAGCGTAGGGCAGGGGGATTACACCGGGGAGCTGTTTTTT CASSVGQGDYTGELFF
TRBJ2-7 few TRBV7-9 14 . TGTGCCAGCAGCATAGGGCCCGGGGCCTACGAGCAGTACTTC CASSIGPGAYEQYF
TRBJ2-5 . TRBV6-1 15 TRBD2 TGTGCCAGCAGTGAAGTTAGCGGGGGGCAAGAGACCCAGTACTTC CASSEVSGGQETQYF
TRBJ2-3 . TRBV5-1 12 . TGCGCCAGCAGGCTCGGAGCTGATACGCAGTATTTT CASRLGADTQYF
TRBJ2-4 . TRBV3-1/TRBV3-2 12 . TGTGCCAGCAGCCAACTCGGAAACATTCAGTACTTC CASSQLGNIQYF
TRBJ2-5 few TRBV18 13 . TGTGCCAGCTCACCAAAGGGGTTAGAGACCCAGTACTTC CASSPKGLETQYF
TRBJ1-6 . TRBV28 15 TRBD1 TGTGCCAGCATTCACAGGGGACCCTATAATTCACCCCTCCACTTT CASIHRGPYNSPLHF
TRBJ1-5 . TRBV24-1 14 . TGTGCCACCAGTGATACAATGTTCGACACGCCCCAGCATTTT CATSDTMFDTPQHF